The 6 T cell receptor beta chains listed next were all sequenced from one sample in a study of cytomegalovirus exposure and HLA in healthy donors. A multiplex PCR was run with 60 Vbeta primers and 13 Jbeta primers. Sequencing used immunoSEQ multiplex PCR; TCRdb keeps in-frame clones, though not all of them. Counted here are approximately 200,000 clones, 85% occurring once; the ten biggest clones make up less than 2.5%. The source material was PBMCs. These receptors came from a woman aged 45-60 years in good health and CMV-seronegative.

The V call is TRBV11-2, the J call TRBJ2-5, with a weak D call TRBD2 (7 bases). The V gene's germline CDR1 is SGHAT and CDR2 FQNNGV. V was clipped by 5 bases and J by 3 bases, with 16 bases between them. The CDR3 consists of 15 residues. CDR3 coding DNA: TGTGCCAGCAGCCCCCAAGGGGGGGCGAAAGAGACCCAGTACTTC. Translation gives CASSPQGGAKETQYF.

The chain is built from TRBV19 and TRBJ2-3; 8 bases align to TRBD1. Germline V CDR1 and CDR2: LNHDA, SQIVND (reference sequence). CDR3 size: 16 residues. Trimming cost V 7 bases and J 4 bases; bases outside gene matches: 13. The CDR3 reads CASKKGPGQEADTQYF. In DNA form, the CDR3 reads TGTGCCAGTAAAAAGGGACCGGGACAGGAGGCAGATACGCAGTATTTT.

The chain is built from TRBV5-5 and TRBJ1-5; D uncertain. The CDR3 spans 15 residues. Germline-derived CDR1 and CDR2 are SGHKS and YYEKEE (reference sequence). The V end was cut by 4 bases, the J end by 1 base, with 12 bases between. CDR3 loop: CASSLDGWSNQPQHF. CDR3 nucleotides: TGTGCCAGCAGCCTAGATGGTTGGAGCAATCAGCCCCAGCATTTT.

V gene TRBV6-4 combines with J gene TRBJ2-3, with 11 bases matching TRBD2. With V trimmed by 6 bases and J by 1 base, 6 bases remained unmatched. The CDR3 has 16 residues. The V gene's germline CDR1 is MRHNA and CDR2 SNTAGT. CDR3 bases: TGTGCCAGCAGCAGACTAGCGGGATTGGGCACAGATACGCAGTATTTT. It codes for CASSRLAGLGTDTQYF.

This clone occurred once. The V call is TRBV25-1, the J call TRBJ2-1, with 14 positions matching TRBD2. Germline V gives CDR1 MGHDK, CDR2 SYGVNS. The CDR3 extends over 13 amino acids. With 3 bases clipped from V and 14 bases from J, the junction kept 3 bases outside the gene matches. The CDR3 region is CASSEGLAGEEFF. CDR3 DNA sequence: TGTGCCAGCAGTGAGGGACTAGCGGGAGAGGAGTTCTTC. The entire variable domain, with the rest obtained from reference TRBV25-1 and TRBJ2-1, is as follows: EADIYQTPRYLVIGTGKKITLECSQTMGHDKMYWYQQDPGMELHLIHYSYGVNSTEKGDLSSESTVSRIRTEHFPLTLESARPSHTSQYLCASSEGLAGEEFFGPGTRLTVL.

This chain uses TRBV5-1 with TRBJ1-6, with 8 bases identical to TRBD1. From germline, CDR1 is SGHRS and CDR2 YFSETQ. The CDR3 is made up of 15 amino acids. V was clipped by 4 bases and J by 7 bases; unmatched bases: 7. CDR3 nucleotide sequence: TGCGCCAGCAGCATCGACAGGGGTAAGAATTCACCCCTCCACTTT. Residues: CASSIDRGKNSPLHF. The full variable domain, rest sourced from reference TRBV5-1 and TRBJ1-6, is KAGVTQTPRYLIKTRGQQVTLSCSPISGHRSVSWYQQTPGQGLQFLFEYFSETQRNKGNFPGRFSGRQFSNSRSEMNVSTLELGDSALYLCASSIDRGKNSPLHFGNGTRLTVT.